This T cell receptor (beta chain) stems from a study of blood T cell repertoires in COVID-19. Background on the study: COVID-19 samples from acute and convalescent phases originated in the United States, Italy and Spain. In each case, the material was cDNA or gDNA derived from T cells, B-cell-depleted T cells, or PBMCs.

Participants were aged about 18 to 89 years from around 25 US areas. V shed 4 bases and J 2 bases; nucleotides not matched to a gene: 5. This CDR3 is 15 amino acids long. Germline lookup yields CDR1 LGHDT and CDR2 YNNKEL (reference sequence). In the study's own analysis: Nucleated cell number was recorded as an estimate derived from reference gene primer amplification. Sequencing was performed with immunoSEQ multiplex PCR; in TCRdb, only in-frame clones are kept and a portion is missing. That table furnishes V, J and clone size, whereas the DNA furnished D and trimming. This table holds around 260,000 clones, 90% found once.

Material for sequencing was PBMCs or T cells enriched from blood (not recorded which). The receptor was derived from a woman in her 30s who had recovered from COVID-19. This sequence joins TRBV3-1 (or the pseudogene TRBV3-2) and TRBJ2-7, with 10 positions matching TRBD1. CDR3 DNA: TGTGCCAGCAGCCCCGGGACAGGGGTCCCCTACGAGCAGTACTTC. Translation gives CASSPGTGVPYEQYF.